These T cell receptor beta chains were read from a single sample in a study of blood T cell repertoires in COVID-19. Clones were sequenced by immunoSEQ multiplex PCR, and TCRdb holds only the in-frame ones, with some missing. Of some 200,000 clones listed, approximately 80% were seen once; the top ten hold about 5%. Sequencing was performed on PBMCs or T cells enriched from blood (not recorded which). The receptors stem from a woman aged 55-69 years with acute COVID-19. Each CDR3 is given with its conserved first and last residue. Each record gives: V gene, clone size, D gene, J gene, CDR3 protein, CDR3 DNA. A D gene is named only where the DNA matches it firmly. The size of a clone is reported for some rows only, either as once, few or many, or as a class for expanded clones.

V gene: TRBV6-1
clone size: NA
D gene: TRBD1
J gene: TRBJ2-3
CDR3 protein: CASSEAIGQGVTDTQYF
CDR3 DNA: TGTGCCAGCAGTGAAGCGATAGGTCAGGGGGTGACAGATACGCAGTATTTT

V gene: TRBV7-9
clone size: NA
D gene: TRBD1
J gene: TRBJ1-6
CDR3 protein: CASSLAYRGHSPLHF
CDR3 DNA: TGTGCCAGCAGCTTAGCTTACAGGGGCCATTCACCCCTCCACTTT

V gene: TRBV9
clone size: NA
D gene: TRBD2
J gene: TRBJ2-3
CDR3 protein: CASSVGLNWATDTQYF
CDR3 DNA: TGTGCCAGCAGCGTGGGACTAAATTGGGCCACAGATACGCAGTATTTT

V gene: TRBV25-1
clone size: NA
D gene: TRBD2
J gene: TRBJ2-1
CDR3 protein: CASSGTSGSPSYNEQFF
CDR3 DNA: TGTGCCAGCAGTGGTACTAGCGGGAGCCCCTCCTACAATGAGCAGTTCTTC

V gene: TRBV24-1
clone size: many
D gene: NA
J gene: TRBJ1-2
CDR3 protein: CATSDQGRGGYTF
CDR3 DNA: TGTGCCACCAGTGATCAGGGCCGAGGTGGCTACACCTTC

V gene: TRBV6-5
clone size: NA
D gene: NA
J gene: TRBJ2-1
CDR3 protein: CASSYSLGTLRNEQFF
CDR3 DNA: TGTGCCAGCAGTTACTCGCTCGGTACTCTCCGCAATGAGCAGTTCTTC

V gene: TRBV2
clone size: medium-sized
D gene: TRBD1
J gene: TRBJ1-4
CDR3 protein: CASSLQGNSEKLFF
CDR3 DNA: TGTGCCAGCAGTTTACAGGGGAATAGTGAAAAACTGTTTTTT

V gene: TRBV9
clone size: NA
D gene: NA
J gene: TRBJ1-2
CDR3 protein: CASSIPGSGGYTF
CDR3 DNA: TGTGCCAGCAGCATACCGGGGTCCGGCGGCTACACCTTC

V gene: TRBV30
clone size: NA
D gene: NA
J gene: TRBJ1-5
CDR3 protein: CAWSRSRGFGNQPQHF
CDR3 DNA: TGTGCCTGGAGTCGGAGTAGGGGGTTCGGCAATCAGCCCCAGCATTTT

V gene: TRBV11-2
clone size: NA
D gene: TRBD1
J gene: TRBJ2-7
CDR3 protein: CASSFRQGFEQYF
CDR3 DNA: TGTGCCAGCAGCTTTAGACAGGGATTCGAGCAGTACTTC

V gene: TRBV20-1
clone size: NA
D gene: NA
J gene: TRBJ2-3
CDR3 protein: CSARQADTQYF
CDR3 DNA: TGCAGTGCTCGACAAGCCGATACGCAGTATTTT

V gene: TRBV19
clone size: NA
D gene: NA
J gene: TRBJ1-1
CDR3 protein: CASSSGLLGTEAFF
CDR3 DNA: TGTGCCAGTAGTTCCGGACTCCTGGGCACTGAAGCTTTCTTT

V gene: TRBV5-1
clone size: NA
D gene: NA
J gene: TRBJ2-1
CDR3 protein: CASRFARGPNNEQFF
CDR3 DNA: TGCGCCAGCAGGTTTGCTAGAGGGCCCAACAATGAGCAGTTCTTC

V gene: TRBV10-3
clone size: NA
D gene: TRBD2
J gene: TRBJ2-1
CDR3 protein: CAISLRDSGGPKSYNEQFF
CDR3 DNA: TGTGCCATCAGTTTGAGAGATAGCGGGGGGCCCAAGTCCTACAATGAGCAGTTCTTC

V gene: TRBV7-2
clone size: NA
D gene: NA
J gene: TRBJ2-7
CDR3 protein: CASSRGGAGSTYEQYF
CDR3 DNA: TGTGCCAGCAGTAGAGGAGGGGCAGGTTCCACCTACGAGCAGTACTTC

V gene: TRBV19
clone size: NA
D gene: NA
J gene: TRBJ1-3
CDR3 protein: CASSTSVSGNTIYF
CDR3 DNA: TGTGCCAGTAGTACCTCGGTGTCTGGAAACACCATATATTTT

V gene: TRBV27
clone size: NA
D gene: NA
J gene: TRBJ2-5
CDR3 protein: CASSFRGRQTQYF
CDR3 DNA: TGTGCCAGCAGTTTCCGGGGTAGGCAGACCCAGTACTTC

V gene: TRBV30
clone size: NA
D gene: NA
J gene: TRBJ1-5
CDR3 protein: CAWSVGVHNQPQHF
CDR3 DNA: TGTGCCTGGAGTGTAGGGGTCCATAATCAGCCCCAGCATTTT

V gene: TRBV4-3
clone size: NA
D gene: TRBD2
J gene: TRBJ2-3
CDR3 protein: CASSQEPSGADTQYF
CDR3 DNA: TGCGCCAGCAGCCAAGAACCTAGCGGGGCAGATACGCAGTATTTT

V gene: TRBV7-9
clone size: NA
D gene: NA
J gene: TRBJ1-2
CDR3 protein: CASSSGPDYGYTF
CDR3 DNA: TGTGCCAGCAGCTCAGGTCCGGACTATGGCTACACCTTC

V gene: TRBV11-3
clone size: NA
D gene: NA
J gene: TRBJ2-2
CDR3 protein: CASSKGGDAGELFF
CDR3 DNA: TGTGCCAGCAGTAAAGGGGGAGACGCCGGGGAGCTGTTTTTT

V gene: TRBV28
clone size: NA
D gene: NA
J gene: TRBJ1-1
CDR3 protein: CASRTQEDTEAFF
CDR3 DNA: TGTGCCAGCAGGACGCAGGAAGACACTGAAGCTTTCTTT

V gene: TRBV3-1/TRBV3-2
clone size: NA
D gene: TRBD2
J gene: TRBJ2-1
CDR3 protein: CASSQAVLAGVNEQFF
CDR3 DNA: TGTGCCAGCAGCCAAGCTGTCCTAGCGGGAGTAAATGAGCAGTTCTTC

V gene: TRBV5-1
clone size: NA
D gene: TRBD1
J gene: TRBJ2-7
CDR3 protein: CASSKTGELFGSYEQYF
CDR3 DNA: TGCGCCAGCAGCAAGACAGGGGAGCTCTTCGGCTCCTACGAGCAGTACTTC

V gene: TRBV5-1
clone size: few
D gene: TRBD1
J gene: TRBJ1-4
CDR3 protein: CASSSQGAKGEKLFF
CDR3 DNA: TGCGCCAGCAGCTCACAGGGGGCAAAGGGAGAAAAACTGTTTTTT

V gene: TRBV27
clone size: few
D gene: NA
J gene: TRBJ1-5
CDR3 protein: CASSLSQGSNQPQHF
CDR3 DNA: TGTGCCAGCAGTTTATCCCAGGGGTCGAATCAGCCCCAGCATTTT

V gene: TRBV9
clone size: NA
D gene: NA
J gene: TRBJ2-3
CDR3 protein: CASSVLGVGTSTDTQYF
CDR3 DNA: TGTGCCAGCAGCGTACTCGGGGTTGGGACTAGCACAGATACGCAGTATTTT

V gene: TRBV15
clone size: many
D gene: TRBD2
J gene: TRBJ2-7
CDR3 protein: CATSNREAGGPYEQYF
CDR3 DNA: TGTGCCACCAGCAACAGGGAAGCGGGAGGGCCTTACGAGCAGTACTTC

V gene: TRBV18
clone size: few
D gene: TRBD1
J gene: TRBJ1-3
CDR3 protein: CASSPGTVGNTIYF
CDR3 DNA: TGTGCCAGCTCACCTGGGACAGTTGGAAACACCATATATTTT

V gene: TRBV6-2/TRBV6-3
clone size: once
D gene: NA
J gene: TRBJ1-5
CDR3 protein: CASSYSESSNQPQHF
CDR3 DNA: TGTGCCAGCAGTTACTCTGAGTCAAGCAATCAGCCCCAGCATTTT

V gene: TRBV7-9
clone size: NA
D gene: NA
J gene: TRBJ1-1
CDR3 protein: CASSLARGHDTKNTEAFF
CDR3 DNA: TGTGCCAGCAGCTTAGCACGAGGGCATGATACGAAAAACACTGAAGCTTTCTTT

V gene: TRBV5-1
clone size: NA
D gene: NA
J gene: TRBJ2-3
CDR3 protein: CASRQALPTDTQYF
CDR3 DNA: TGCGCCAGTCGACAGGCCCTACCCACAGATACGCAGTATTTT

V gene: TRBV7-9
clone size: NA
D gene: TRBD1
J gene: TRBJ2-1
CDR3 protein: CASKSGGTAHNEQFF
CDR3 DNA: TGTGCCAGCAAATCCGGTGGGACAGCCCACAATGAGCAGTTCTTC

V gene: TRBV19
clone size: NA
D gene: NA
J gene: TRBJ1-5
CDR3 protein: CASSNNNQPQHF
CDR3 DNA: TGTGCCAGTAGCAACAACAATCAGCCCCAGCATTTT

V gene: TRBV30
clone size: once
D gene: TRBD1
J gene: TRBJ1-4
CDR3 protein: CALHRRQGSEKLFF
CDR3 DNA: TGTGCCCTTCACCGGCGACAGGGTAGTGAAAAACTGTTTTTT

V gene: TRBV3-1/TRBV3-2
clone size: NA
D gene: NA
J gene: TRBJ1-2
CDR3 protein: CASSPWGGGAANYGYTF
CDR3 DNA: TGTGCCAGCAGCCCTTGGGGCGGGGGGGCGGCTAACTATGGCTACACCTTC

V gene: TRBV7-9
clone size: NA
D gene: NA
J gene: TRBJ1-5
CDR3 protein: CASSNGQPNQPQHF
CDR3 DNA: TGTGCCAGCAGCAATGGACAGCCTAATCAGCCCCAGCATTTT